The clone carrying this TCR beta chain was recorded many times. Antigen: not known. By 5'RACE with 10-nucleotide random UMIs, the cDNA was made. Per sequencing run, 15-18 subjects together gave over 160 million TCR-beta sequences. TCRdb re-analysed the 5' RACE reads in MiXCR, keeping a single row per CDR3 protein. This sample has tens of thousands of distinct CDR3 sequences, with 6.5% to 7.5% found just once. Libraries from sorted cells each used around 920,000 CD4+ or CD8+ T cells. This entry comes from a study of neurological immune-mediated disorders. Study results and limitations: Expanded clones shared no identical CDR3 amino acid sequences across subjects, which suggested private TCR-beta repertoires in all groups.

This CDR3 comprises 13 residues. Germline V gene lookup returns CDR1 DFQATT and CDR2 SNEGSKA (reference sequence). Trimming pared 3 bases from V and 1 base from J, leaving 7 bases between. The receptor's source is a man over 45 in good health. The sample consisted of CD4+ T cells from blood. V and J are TRBV20-1 and TRBJ1-5, with D uncertain. The CDR3 here is CSASPTSNQPQHF. The CDR3 bases are TGCAGTGCTAGCCCCACCAGCAATCAGCCCCAGCATTTT.